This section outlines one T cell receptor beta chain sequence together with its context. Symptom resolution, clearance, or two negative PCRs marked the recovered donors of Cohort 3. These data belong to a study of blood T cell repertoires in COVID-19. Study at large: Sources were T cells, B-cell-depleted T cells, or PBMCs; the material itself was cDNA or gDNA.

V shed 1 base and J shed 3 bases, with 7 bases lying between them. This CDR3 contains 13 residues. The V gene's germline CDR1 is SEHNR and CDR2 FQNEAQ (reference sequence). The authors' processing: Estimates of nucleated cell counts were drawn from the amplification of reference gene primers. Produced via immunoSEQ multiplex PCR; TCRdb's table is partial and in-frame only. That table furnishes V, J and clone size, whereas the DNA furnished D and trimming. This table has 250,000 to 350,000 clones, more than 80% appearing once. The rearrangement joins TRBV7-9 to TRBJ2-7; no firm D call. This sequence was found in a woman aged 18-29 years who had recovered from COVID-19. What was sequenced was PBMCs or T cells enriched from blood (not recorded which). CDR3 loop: CASSLGAFYEQYF. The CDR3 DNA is TGTGCCAGCAGCTTAGGGGCGTTCTACGAGCAGTACTTC.